The 9 T cell receptor beta chains given below trace back to one sample, sequenced in a study of shared clonotypes between healthy human individuals. Profiling relied on immunoSEQ multiplex PCR, and the TCRdb table lists in-frame clones only, not all of them. The sample holds roughly 2.2 million clones, less than 95% seen once. The sample was naive CD4+ T cells from PBMCs. Subset described: CD45RA+ positively selected. These receptor sequences come from a man in his late teens or twenties in good health. Some clones in this sample may be carry-over from other donors' samples.

V and J are TRBV7-9 and TRBJ2-1, with D tentatively TRBD1 (6 bases). Trimming cost V 5 bases and J 7 bases, with 12 bases left between them. The CDR3 has 13 residues. Per the germline V gene, CDR1 is SEHNR and CDR2 is FQNEAQ (reference sequence). Written as DNA, the CDR3 is TGTGCCAGCAGCGCAAGTAGGGGGAATGAGCAGTTCTTC. Protein sequence: CASSASRGNEQFF.

The rearrangement joins TRBV7-9 to TRBJ1-2; D is undetermined. The germline V gene has CDR1 SEHNR and CDR2 FQNEAQ (reference sequence). Trimming cost V 5 bases and J 7 bases, with 14 bases left between them. The CDR3 spans 13 residues. The CDR3 spells CASSLEDRGGYTF. The CDR3 DNA follows: TGTGCCAGCAGCCTCGAGGATCGCGGTGGCTACACCTTC.

The rearrangement joins TRBV5-4 to TRBJ2-1, with 8 bases that match TRBD2. Trimming cost V 4 bases and J 5 bases; bases outside gene matches: 5. This CDR3 has 14 amino acids. The germline CDR1 and CDR2 sequences are SGHNT and YYREEE (reference sequence). CDR3: CASSPGTRDNEQFF. The CDR3 DNA sequence: TGTGCCAGCAGCCCCGGGACTAGGGACAATGAGCAGTTCTTC.

The genes are TRBV7-9 and TRBJ2-1; 11 bases agree with TRBD1. Germline CDR1 SEHNR, CDR2 FQNEAQ (reference sequence). The junction had 10 bases not matched to a gene; V was cut back by 6 bases and J by 6 bases. This CDR3 spans 16 amino acids. The CDR3 bases are TGTGCCAGCAGACCTCCTCCGGGACAGGGGGTCAATGAGCAGTTCTTC. This sequence encodes CASRPPPGQGVNEQFF.

The V and J genes are TRBV4-3 and TRBJ1-2, with no clear D. Germline V gene sequence: CDR1 LGHNA, CDR2 YSLEER. V was trimmed by 3 bases and J by 11 bases, leaving 19 bases between them. This CDR3 has 14 amino acids. CDR3 in amino acids: CASSQETGERGYTF. The CDR3 bases are TGCGCCAGCAGCCAGGAAACTGGGGAAAGAGGATACACCTTC.

The chain links TRBV2 to TRBJ1-5, with a weak D call TRBD1 (5 bases). V was shortened by 8 bases and J by 1 base, with 18 bases between the two germline ends. Germline loops: CDR1 SNHLY, CDR2 FYNNEI. The CDR3 is 16 residues long. The CDR3 loop is CASHSQGRVSNQPQHF. The CDR3 nucleotides are TGTGCCAGCCACTCCCAGGGCAGGGTGAGCAATCAGCCCCAGCATTTT.

The chain has TRBV28 and TRBJ1-1; D not resolved. Trimming took off 5 bases at V and 7 bases at J, with 20 bases between the two ends. Germline loops: CDR1 MDHEN, CDR2 SYDVKM. The CDR3 consists of 15 residues. CDR3 DNA: TGTGCCAGCAGTCCCCGAGTAGGGAAGACCTATGAAGCTTTCTTT. Amino acid sequence: CASSPRVGKTYEAFF. Based on the CDR3 plus reference TRBV28 and TRBJ1-1, the full variable domain is DVKVTQSSRYLVKRTGEKVFLECVQDMDHENMFWYRQDPGLGLRLIYFSYDVKMKEKGDIPEGYSVSREKKERFSLILESASTNQTSMYLCASSPRVGKTYEAFFGQGTRLTVV.

The rearrangement joins TRBV6-5 to TRBJ2-1, with D perhaps matching TRBD2 (5 bases). The germline V and J ends were trimmed by 2 bases and 4 bases, with 15 bases remaining between them. From germline, CDR1 is MNHEY and CDR2 SVGAGI. The CDR3 is 16 amino acids. The CDR3: CASSYQPSGRYNEQFF. In DNA form, the CDR3 reads TGTGCCAGCAGTTACCAACCCAGCGGAAGATACAATGAGCAGTTCTTC.

The chain couples TRBV28 to TRBJ1-2; TRBD1 matches at 10 bases. Germline trimming cut 3 bases from V and 4 bases from J; bases unmatched to any gene: 5. This CDR3 has 15 amino acids. Germline V gene sequence: CDR1 MDHEN, CDR2 SYDVKM. The CDR3 sequence: CASSFQDRGSYGYTF. Written as DNA, the CDR3 is TGTGCCAGCAGTTTCCAGGACAGGGGGAGCTATGGCTACACCTTC.